What follows are 20 T cell receptor beta chains derived from one specimen sequenced in a study of breast tumors, draining lymph nodes, adjacent tissues. TCRdb processed the multiplex PCR reads anew with MiXCR; each CDR3 protein has one entry. The data hold 150,000 to 200,000 distinct CDR3 sequences, with roughly 35% observed a single time. Samples came from axillary lymph nodes draining the breast cancer. Source material: axillary lymph node tissue. Receptors were obtained from a female donor with breast cancer. Some clones in this sample may be carry-over from other donors' samples.

The CDR3 nucleotides read TGTGCCACCAGCAGAGGGGACAGGTCGTATAATTCACCCCTCCACTTT. Translation gives CATSRGDRSYNSPLHF. The V call is TRBV15, the J call TRBJ1-6; 8 bases match TRBD1. The CDR3 sequence is 16 residues long. V lost 1 base and J lost 4; bases outside the gene matches: 3. Germline V gives CDR1 LNHNV, CDR2 YYDKDF (reference sequence).

This clonotype occurred many times. V and J are TRBV18 and TRBJ2-3, with D uncertain. The CDR3 is 15 residues long. Per germline, CDR1 KGHSH and CDR2 LQKENI. Between the trimmed V and J ends, which lost 4 bases and 1 base, there was a span of 12 bases. CDR3 amino acids: CASSRSVLGTDTQYF. The CDR3 bases are TGTGCCAGCTCACGTTCCGTTTTGGGCACAGATACGCAGTATTTT.

This clonotype was seen a few times. Possible read error: a much larger clone is one base away. J is TRBJ1-5 and V is TRBV11-3, with a possible D match to TRBD1 (5 bases). Looked up from germline, CDR1 is SGHNT and CDR2 is YENEEA. Trimming removed 3 bases at V and 9 bases at J, with 12 bases between. CDR3 length: 13 residues. CDR3 nucleotides: TGTGCCAGCAGCTTGACAGTTGACCGGCCCCAGCATTTT. The encoded protein is CASSLTVDRPQHF.

This clonotype was observed a few times. This rearrangement joins TRBV6-2 or TRBV6-3 to TRBJ2-7; D may be TRBD1 (6 bases). In germline, CDR1 is MNHEY, CDR2 SVGEGT. The CDR3 has 14 amino acids. Trimming cost V 8 bases and J 5 bases, with 19 bases left between them. The CDR3 DNA is TGTGCCAGCGGACCGCGTGGACAGATAGACGAGCAGTACTTC. This sequence encodes CASGPRGQIDEQYF.

The table lists this clonotype with a count of one. Given a much more abundant clone one base away, this may be a read error. The chain links TRBV28 to TRBJ2-3; 9 bases align to TRBD2. From germline, CDR1 is MDHEN and CDR2 SYDVKM. The CDR3 is 16 residues long. CDR3 in amino acids: CTSSALSGRGTDTQYF. The CDR3 DNA reads TGTACCAGCAGCGCCCTTAGCGGGAGAGGCACAGATACGCAGTATTTT.

Comments on this clonotype: The junction departs from the called germline gene at one end, perhaps through a read error. J is TRBJ1-5 and V is TRBV6-2 or TRBV6-3; D possibly corresponds to TRBD1 (6 bases). In germline, CDR1 is MNHEY, CDR2 SVGEGT. The CDR3 has 16 amino acids. Here the CDR3 DNA reads TGTGCCAGCAGCCACAATCCCGGGACACGCCATCAGCCCCGGCATTTT. This sequence encodes CASSHNPGTRHQPRHF.

This clonotype was seen at least ten times. V usage is TRBV20-1 and J usage is TRBJ2-1, with a tentative D call TRBD1 (5 bases). Germline loops: CDR1 DFQATT, CDR2 SNEGSKA (reference sequence). Trimming removed 1 base from V and 0 bases from J, with 10 bases in between. The CDR3 has 15 amino acids. In nucleotides, the CDR3 is TGCAGTGCTAGAGTGCCGCAGGGCTCCTACAATGAGCAGTTCTTC. This encodes CSARVPQGSYNEQFF.

The chain links TRBV27 to TRBJ1-2, with 9 bases identical to TRBD1. Germline CDR1 is MNHEY and CDR2 is SMNVEV (reference sequence). V lost 5 bases to trimming and J lost 5 bases; unmatched junction nucleotides: 6. The CDR3 length is 14 residues. The CDR3 DNA reads as TGTGCCAGCAGTCCTACAGGGGGCCGGTATGGCTACACCTTC. It encodes CASSPTGGRYGYTF.

This clonotype was detected a few times. Its ends do not fully match the called genes, so a read error is possible. This chain joins TRBV19 and TRBJ2-1; D uncertain. This CDR3 has 13 residues. CDR1 is LNHDA and CDR2 is SQIVND in the germline V gene (reference sequence). CDR3 sequence reads: CASGIYVGNEQFF. The CDR3 DNA sequence: TGTGCCAGTGGTATTTATGTCGGAAATGAGCAGTTCTTC.

This clonotype was counted many times. The chain joins TRBV7-9 to TRBJ2-4; the D gene could be TRBD1 or TRBD2 (6 bases each). Trimming removed 2 bases at V and 11 bases at J, with 22 bases between. Germline V gene sequence: CDR1 SEHNR, CDR2 FQNEAQ (reference sequence). The CDR3 is made up of 16 amino acids. CDR3 loop: CASSLSGRGTQYLQYF. The DNA for the CDR3 is TGTGCCAGCAGCTTATCCGGGAGAGGGACACAGTATCTTCAGTACTTC.

In its sample, this clonotype was seen many times. The J gene is TRBJ2-7, the V gene TRBV9, with D perhaps matching TRBD2 (7 bases). Germline V gene lookup returns CDR1 SGDLS and CDR2 YYNGEE. The V and J ends lost 3 bases and 0 bases respectively, with 13 bases between them. The CDR3 totals 15 residues. The CDR3 DNA is TGTGCCAGCAGCGGGGGGGGCGGGAGCTCCTACGAGCAGTACTTC. Translating gives CASSGGGGSSYEQYF.

A note on this clonotype: At one end the junction does not follow the germline gene, possibly because of a read error. The chain recombines TRBV5-1 with TRBJ1-6, with D perhaps matching TRBD1 (6 bases). The V gene's germline CDR1 is SGHRS and CDR2 YFSETQ. The CDR3 sequence is 12 residues long. The CDR3 sequence is CASSLDRVVLYF. The CDR3, as DNA: TGCGCCAGCAGCTTGGACAGGGTGGTACTCTACTTT. Full variable domain (outside the CDR3, taken from reference TRBV5-1 and TRBJ1-6): KAGVTQTPRYLIKTRGQQVTLSCSPISGHRSVSWYQQTPGQGLQFLFEYFSETQRNKGNFPGRFSGRQFSNSRSEMNVSTLELGDSALYLCASSLDRVVLYFGNGTRLTVT.

This clonotype was seen repeatedly, ten times or more. Sequence at one end of the junction differs from germline and may be a read error. The chain is built from TRBV5-1 and TRBJ1-1, with D possibly being TRBD1 (5 bases). From germline, CDR1 is SGHRS and CDR2 YFSETQ. The length of the CDR3 is 15 residues. DNA for the CDR3: TGCGCCAGCACCTTGGAGGGGACGAAGGACACTGAAGCTTTCTTT. Translating gives CASTLEGTKDTEAFF.

This clonotype was found many times. The chain has TRBV5-1 and TRBJ1-2; D is possibly TRBD1 (5 bases). The V end lost 4 bases, the J end lost 1 base, and 8 bases lay between the germline ends. The CDR3 runs 13 residues. Per the germline V gene, CDR1 is SGHRS and CDR2 is YFSETQ. CDR3 residues: CASSEDSNYGYTF. The CDR3 nucleotides are TGCGCCAGCAGCGAAGACAGTAACTATGGCTACACCTTC.

This clonotype was seen repeatedly, ten times or more. This rearrangement joins TRBV11-2 to TRBJ2-1, with 7 bases aligning to TRBD2. Germline lookup yields CDR1 SGHAT and CDR2 FQNNGV. The V segment lost 5 bases and the J segment 8 bases; nucleotides outside the gene matches: 6. The CDR3 totals 13 residues. Here the CDR3 reads CASSARTRDEQFF. Written as DNA, the CDR3 is TGTGCCAGCAGCGCAAGGACTAGAGATGAGCAGTTCTTC.

There are many counts of this clonotype. The V gene is TRBV2, the J gene TRBJ1-6; D gene unclear. There are 13 residues in the CDR3. CDR1 is SNHLY and CDR2 is FYNNEI in the germline V gene. V lost 6 bases to trimming and J lost 6 bases, with 9 bases between them. CDR3 amino acids: CASRVETNSPLHF. CDR3 sequence (DNA): TGTGCCAGCAGGGTGGAGACTAATTCACCCCTCCACTTT.

This clonotype was counted a few times. J is TRBJ1-1 and V is TRBV7-6; TRBD1 is a possible D gene (5 bases). Germline-derived CDR1 and CDR2 are SGHVS and FNYEAQ. The germline V and J ends were trimmed by 1 base and 4 bases, with 10 bases remaining between them. This CDR3 comprises 14 residues. The DNA of the CDR3 is TGTGCCAGCAGCTTAGAGGGAAGGGGCACTGAAGCTTTCTTT. Its protein is CASSLEGRGTEAFF.

This clonotype was counted many times. The rearrangement joins TRBV6-1 to TRBJ1-2, with D hard to call. The CDR3 sequence is 12 residues long. With 4 bases removed from V and 8 bases from J, the gap between germline ends came to 11 bases. Germline V gene sequence: CDR1 MNHNS, CDR2 SASEGT. CDR3 coding DNA: TGTGCCAGCAGTGGGGGTTCGTGGGGCTACACCTTC. The encoded protein is CASSGGSWGYTF.

J is TRBJ1-1 and V is TRBV5-6; D not certain. The germline V and J ends were trimmed by 4 bases and 4 bases, with 11 bases remaining between them. This CDR3 is built from 13 residues. Germline CDR1 and CDR2: SGHDT and YYEEEE. The CDR3 loop reads CASSLGGPTEAFF. The DNA of the CDR3 is TGTGCCAGCAGCCTTGGAGGGCCCACTGAAGCTTTCTTT.

Regarding this clonotype: Being one base from a much bigger clone, this may be a read error. The chain links TRBV11-3 to TRBJ2-2; no reliable D call. The V end was cut by 5 bases, the J end by 6 bases, with 10 bases between. This CDR3 comprises 13 residues. CDR1 is SGHNT and CDR2 is YENEEA in the germline V gene. CDR3 nucleotides: TGTGCCAGCAGCCCCGACGGAGCCGGGGAGCTGTTTTTT. Its translation: CASSPDGAGELFF.